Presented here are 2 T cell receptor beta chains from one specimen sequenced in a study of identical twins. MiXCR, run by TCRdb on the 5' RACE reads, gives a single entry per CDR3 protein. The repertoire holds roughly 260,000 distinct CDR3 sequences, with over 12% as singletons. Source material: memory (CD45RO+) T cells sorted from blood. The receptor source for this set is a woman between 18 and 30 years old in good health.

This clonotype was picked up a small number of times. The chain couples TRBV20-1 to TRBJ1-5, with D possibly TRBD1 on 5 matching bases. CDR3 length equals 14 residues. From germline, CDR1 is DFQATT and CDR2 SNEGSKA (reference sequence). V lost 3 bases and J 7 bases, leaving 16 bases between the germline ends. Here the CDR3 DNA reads TGCAGTGCTAGTGGCCAGGGTTTACGGCAGCCCCAGCATTTT. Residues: CSASGQGLRQPQHF.

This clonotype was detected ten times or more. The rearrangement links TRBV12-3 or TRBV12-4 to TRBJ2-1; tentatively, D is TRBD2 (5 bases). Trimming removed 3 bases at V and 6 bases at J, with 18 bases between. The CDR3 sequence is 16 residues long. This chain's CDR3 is CASSFGPPRGPNEQFF. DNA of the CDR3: TGTGCCAGCAGTTTCGGCCCGCCCCGGGGTCCCAATGAGCAGTTCTTC.